In its sample, the clone carrying this TCR beta chain was seen a few times. Here immunoSEQ multiplex PCR was the method, and the copy in TCRdb shows in-frame clones only, minus some. The sample lists roughly 87,000 clones; roughly 91% were seen once. This entry comes from a study of technical replicates of blood from several donors. V dropped 1 base and J dropped 3 bases, with 12 bases sitting between them. Germline CDR1 is SGDLS and CDR2 is YYNGEE. The CDR3 spans 15 residues. The sample was T cells isolated from PBMCs. The V and J genes are TRBV9 and TRBJ2-3; D is possibly TRBD2 (5 bases). This TCR came from a human donor in good health. The CDR3 reads CASSVWFGETDTQYF. The CDR3 nucleotides are TGTGCCAGCAGCGTATGGTTCGGGGAAACAGATACGCAGTATTTT.